The next 18 T cell receptor beta chains were all read from a single sample in a study of shared clonotypes between healthy human individuals. Here immunoSEQ multiplex PCR was the method, and the copy in TCRdb shows in-frame clones only, minus some. The data hold about 770,000 clones, with roughly 72% observed a single time. The material sequenced was memory CD4+ T cells sorted from blood. Subset here: CD45RA-negative fraction. The receptors here all came from a woman aged 25 to 45 in good health.

This clone was counted a single time. The rearrangement joins TRBV7-2 to TRBJ2-1, with 8 bases fitting TRBD2. Looked up from germline, CDR1 is SGHTA and CDR2 is FQGNSA. J gave up 0 bases and V 1 base, and 2 bases lay outside the gene matches. The CDR3 has 16 residues. The CDR3 loop is CASSLVAGGSYNEQFF. The CDR3 region has the DNA TGTGCCAGCAGCTTAGTCGCGGGAGGCTCCTACAATGAGCAGTTCTTC.

This rearrangement joins TRBV6-1 to TRBJ2-7; tentative D call: TRBD2 (6 bases). The germline CDR1 and CDR2 sequences are MNHNS and SASEGT. The CDR3 runs 15 residues. Between the trimmed V and J ends, which lost 0 bases and 0 bases, there was a span of 9 bases. DNA of the CDR3: TGTGCCAGCAGTGAAGCGAACGGGAGCTCCTACGAGCAGTACTTC. As protein: CASSEANGSSYEQYF.

The chain recombines TRBV7-2 with TRBJ2-7; D unresolved. Trimming shortened V by 5 bases and J by 2 bases, and 7 bases separated the two germline ends. The length of the CDR3 is 12 residues. CDR1 SGHTA and CDR2 FQGNSA come from the germline V gene. The CDR3 coding sequence is TGTGCCAGCAGCGTGGACCCCTACGAGCAGTACTTC. Its translation is CASSVDPYEQYF.

The rearrangement uses TRBV5-1 and TRBJ2-5; D may be TRBD1 or TRBD2 (5 bases each). Trimming took off 7 bases at V and 2 bases at J, with 12 bases between the two ends. Germline assignment: CDR1 SGHRS and CDR2 YFSETQ. This CDR3 has 13 residues. CDR3: CASGWDQQETQYF. Here the CDR3 DNA reads TGCGCCAGCGGATGGGACCAACAAGAGACCCAGTACTTC.

The chain carries TRBV5-1 and TRBJ2-3; 10 nucleotides align to TRBD2. The ends lost 1 base at V and 6 bases at J; junction bases unmatched: 5. The CDR3 consists of 15 residues. Germline V lookup: CDR1 SGHRS, CDR2 YFSETQ. CDR3 region: CASSLTSGVRDTQYF. DNA for the CDR3: TGCGCCAGCAGCTTGACTAGCGGGGTCAGGGATACGCAGTATTTT.

This clone was counted between two and nine times. The genes are TRBV25-1 and TRBJ2-2, with a weak D call TRBD2 (6 bases). V was shortened by 1 base and J by 4 bases, with 13 bases between the two germline ends. Looked up from germline, CDR1 is MGHDK and CDR2 is SYGVNS. This CDR3 has 16 amino acids. Here the CDR3 DNA reads TGTGCCAGCAGTGAATCGGGAGTCCAACCCACCGGGGAGCTGTTTTTT. Translation gives CASSESGVQPTGELFF.

This clone was detected a few times. A read error may be the cause here, since a much bigger clone is one base away. This chain connects TRBV11-3 to TRBJ2-1, with D perhaps TRBD2 (5 bases). There are 11 residues in the CDR3. V was cut by 5 bases and J by 6 bases, with 5 bases left in between. Germline CDR1 SGHNT, CDR2 YENEEA. The CDR3 loop reads CASSRGNEQFF. In DNA form, the CDR3 reads TGTGCCAGCAGCCGGGGCAATGAGCAGTTCTTC.

The gene calls are TRBV6-5 and TRBJ2-3; 7 bases are shared with TRBD1. J lost 6 bases, V lost 6 bases, and 12 bases had no gene match. The CDR3 totals 15 residues. Germline lookup yields CDR1 MNHEY and CDR2 SVGAGI. The CDR3 region has the DNA TGTGCCAGCAGGCCAGGGACAGTATTCGGCGATACGCAGTATTTT. Protein sequence: CASRPGTVFGDTQYF.

The chain has TRBV5-1 and TRBJ1-2, with D unclear. With 0 bases removed from V and 6 bases from J, the gap between germline ends came to 15 bases. CDR1 and CDR2 from the germline V gene are SGHRS and YFSETQ. CDR3 size: 15 residues. Written as DNA, the CDR3 is TGCGCCAGCAGCTTGGAACTCCTGGCGGAGGATGGCTACACCTTC. This encodes CASSLELLAEDGYTF.

The CDR3 coding sequence is TGCAGCGTTGAAGATCGGGGGACAGGGAGTGGCTACACCTTC. Its protein product is CSVEDRGTGSGYTF. The chain is built from TRBV29-1 and TRBJ1-2, with 9 bases identical to TRBD1. Germline loops: CDR1 SQVTM, CDR2 ANQGSEA. V was clipped by 0 bases and J by 7 bases; unmatched bases: 6. This CDR3 has 14 amino acids.

Points on this clone: Additional DNA sequences in this sample encode the identical CDR3. The chain combines TRBV7-2 with TRBJ2-3, with D perhaps matching TRBD2 (6 bases). Trimming left V 4 bases short and J 4 bases short, with 9 bases between. CDR1 SGHTA and CDR2 FQGNSA come from the germline V gene. The CDR3 runs to 13 residues. CDR3 nucleotide sequence: TGTGCCAGCAGCTCCCTAGCGCCAGATACGCAGTATTTT. This encodes CASSSLAPDTQYF.

V gene TRBV2 combines with J gene TRBJ2-4; D perhaps matches TRBD1 (6 bases). The CDR3 spans 15 residues. Germline CDR1 and CDR2: SNHLY and FYNNEI. Trimming removed 7 bases from V and 3 bases from J, with 16 bases in between. DNA for the CDR3: TGTGCCAGCACTGGGGCAGGGGTGGGCAAAAACATTCAGTACTTC. It is translated as CASTGAGVGKNIQYF.

The V and J genes are TRBV5-1 and TRBJ2-1; TRBD2 is a possible D gene (6 bases). V lost 4 bases and J 4 bases, leaving 18 bases between the germline ends. Germline V gene data show CDR1 as SGHRS and CDR2 as YFSETQ. CDR3 length equals 16 residues. CDR3: CASSPARTGVYNEQFF. CDR3 in DNA: TGCGCCAGCAGCCCTGCCCGAACGGGAGTTTACAATGAGCAGTTCTTC. The entire variable domain, with the rest obtained from reference TRBV5-1 and TRBJ2-1, is as follows: KAGVTQTPRYLIKTRGQQVTLSCSPISGHRSVSWYQQTPGQGLQFLFEYFSETQRNKGNFPGRFSGRQFSNSRSEMNVSTLELGDSALYLCASSPARTGVYNEQFFGPGTRLTVL.

This clone was recorded a few times. The gene calls are TRBV27 and TRBJ1-1; no clear D. Germline assignment: CDR1 MNHEY and CDR2 SMNVEV (reference sequence). The ends were cut back, 6 bases at V and 0 bases at J, with 11 bases in the middle. The CDR3 is 14 amino acids. The CDR3: CASSREGLNTEAFF. The CDR3, as DNA: TGTGCCAGCAGCCGAGAGGGATTGAACACTGAAGCTTTCTTT.

This clone turned up a few times. This chain links TRBV27 with TRBJ1-2; maybe TRBD1 (5 bases). CDR1 is MNHEY and CDR2 is SMNVEV in the germline V gene (reference sequence). This CDR3 spans 12 amino acids. The V end was cut by 4 bases, the J end by 8 bases, with 11 bases between. CDR3 region: CASSSTGRGYTF. The DNA of the CDR3 is TGTGCCAGCAGTTCCACAGGTCGCGGCTACACCTTC.

This clone was seen a handful of times. The rearrangement links TRBV27 to TRBJ2-2; D is unresolved. The V end lost 2 bases, the J end lost 6 bases, and 13 bases lay between the germline ends. The V gene's germline CDR1 is MNHEY and CDR2 SMNVEV (reference sequence). The CDR3 consists of 15 residues. This chain's CDR3 is CASSLKARIPGELFF. The CDR3 bases are TGTGCCAGCAGTTTAAAAGCGCGAATCCCCGGGGAGCTGTTTTTT.

To note about this clone: This sample includes further DNA sequences coding for the same CDR3. This chain uses TRBV27 with TRBJ1-1, with D possibly being TRBD1 (5 bases). V was shortened by 6 bases and J by 0 bases, with 11 bases between the two germline ends. This CDR3 is 14 amino acids long. CDR1 is MNHEY, CDR2 SMNVEV, per germline (reference sequence). The CDR3 region has the DNA TGTGCCAGCAGCCCGAGGGGTATGAACACTGAAGCTTTCTTT. Translated: CASSPRGMNTEAFF.

The rearrangement joins TRBV5-6 to TRBJ2-3; weak D call: TRBD2 (5 bases). Germline V lookup: CDR1 SGHDT, CDR2 YYEEEE. The germline V and J ends were trimmed by 4 bases and 1 base, with 13 bases remaining between them. CDR3 size: 15 residues. Written as DNA, the CDR3 is TGTGCCAGCAGCATCAGATGGCGGGGCACAGATACGCAGTATTTT. Amino acid sequence: CASSIRWRGTDTQYF. Full variable domain (outside the CDR3, taken from reference TRBV5-6 and TRBJ2-3): DAGVTQSPTHLIKTRGQQVTLRCSPKSGHDTVSWYQQALGQGPQFIFQYYEEEERQRGNFPDRFSGHQFPNYSSELNVNALLLGDSALYLCASSIRWRGTDTQYFGPGTRLTVL.